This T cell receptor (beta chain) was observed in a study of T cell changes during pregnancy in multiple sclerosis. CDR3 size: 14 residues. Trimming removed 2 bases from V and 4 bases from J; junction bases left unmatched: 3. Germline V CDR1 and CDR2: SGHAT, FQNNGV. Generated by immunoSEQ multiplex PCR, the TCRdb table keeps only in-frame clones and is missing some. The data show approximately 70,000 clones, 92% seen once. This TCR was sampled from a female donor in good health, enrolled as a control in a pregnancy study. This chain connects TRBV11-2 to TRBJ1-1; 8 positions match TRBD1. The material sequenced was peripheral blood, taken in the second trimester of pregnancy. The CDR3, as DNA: TGTGCCAGCAGCTTAATCACAGGGGGCACTGAAGCTTTCTTT. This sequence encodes CASSLITGGTEAFF.